These 9 T cell receptor beta chains were all obtained from the same sample, sequenced in a study of cytomegalovirus exposure and HLA in healthy donors. The PCR was carried out with 60 Vbeta primers and 13 Jbeta primers. Method: immunoSEQ multiplex PCR; TCRdb's copy keeps in-frame clones and lacks some. The sample shows 150,000 to 200,000 clones, around four fifths of them seen only once. Sequenced input: PBMCs. The receptors were sampled from a woman aged 25 to 39 in good health and CMV-seronegative.

The table lists this clone with a few counts. The rearrangement links TRBV30 to TRBJ2-5; maybe TRBD2 (6 bases). The germline gives CDR1 GTSNPN, CDR2 SVGIG (reference sequence). Trimming removed 5 bases at V and 0 bases at J, with 7 bases between. This CDR3 contains 12 residues. As DNA, the CDR3 is TGTGCCTGGGGGGGGTACCAAGAGACCCAGTACTTC. Its translation is CAWGGYQETQYF.

V usage is TRBV4-2 and J usage is TRBJ2-7; a weak D match, TRBD1 (6 bases). The germline gives CDR1 LGHNA, CDR2 YNFKEQ. Trimming stripped 0 bases from V and 6 bases from J, with 18 bases between. The CDR3 contains 16 residues. Here the CDR3 DNA reads TGTGCCAGCAGCCAAGATCAAGGGGGTAGCTGGAGCGAGCAGTACTTC. It translates to CASSQDQGGSWSEQYF.

This clone appeared a few times. The CDR3 spells CASSLSRVYEQYF. CDR3 sequence (DNA): TGTGCCAGCAGCTTAAGCAGGGTCTACGAGCAGTACTTC. The chain couples TRBV7-6 to TRBJ2-7, with a weak D call TRBD1 (5 bases). Germline V gene sequence: CDR1 SGHVS, CDR2 FNYEAQ. The CDR3 loop spans 13 amino acids. V lost 2 bases and J lost 3, with 8 bases in between.

V usage is TRBV6-1 and J usage is TRBJ1-2, with TRBD1 matching over 7 bases. The trim removed 3 bases at V and 8 bases at J, leaving 9 bases unmatched. This CDR3 spans 14 amino acids. Germline CDR1 MNHNS, CDR2 SASEGT. CDR3 sequence reads: CASSDRTGIRGYTF. Written as DNA, the CDR3 is TGTGCCAGCAGTGACAGGACAGGTATCCGGGGCTACACCTTC.

The rearrangement uses TRBV4-1 and TRBJ2-5, with a possible D match to TRBD1 (6 bases). Gene TRBJ2-7 matches the end of the DNA better, so the J call may be wrong. Looked up from germline, CDR1 is MGHRA and CDR2 is YSYEKL. This CDR3 region has 16 residues. The chain's CDR3 is CASSQDWGLGGYEQYF. CDR3 nucleotides: TGCGCCAGCAGCCAAGATTGGGGGCTAGGGGGATACGAGCAGTACTTC.

V and J are TRBV5-1 and TRBJ2-5; 7 bases line up with TRBD1. The DNA end favors TRBJ2-7, so the J call may be wrong. Germline V CDR1 and CDR2: SGHRS, YFSETQ. This CDR3 comprises 15 residues. CDR3 sequence reads: CASSWGRQGRGEQYF. CDR3 coding DNA: TGCGCCAGCAGCTGGGGGCGACAGGGAAGGGGCGAGCAGTACTTC.

The J gene is TRBJ1-2, the V gene TRBV9, with TRBD1 identical over 7 bases. The CDR3 is 16 amino acids. Germline values: CDR1 SGDLS, CDR2 YYNGEE. The trim removed 0 bases at V and 1 base at J, leaving 6 bases unmatched. CDR3 coding DNA: TGTGCCAGCAGCGTAGGAGGGGGCACCTTTAACTATGGCTACACCTTC. This encodes CASSVGGGTFNYGYTF.

The V call is TRBV2, the J call TRBJ1-5, with D possibly being TRBD1 (5 bases). Trimming took 5 bases from V and 5 from J, leaving 10 bases between them. The CDR3 contains 13 residues. Germline V gene sequence: CDR1 SNHLY, CDR2 FYNNEI. Here the CDR3 reads CASSSSQDQPQHF. The CDR3 DNA is TGTGCCAGCAGTTCTTCACAGGATCAGCCCCAGCATTTT.

The gene calls are TRBV6-5 and TRBJ2-7; tentative D call: TRBD1 (6 bases). The germline V gene encodes CDR1 MNHEY and CDR2 SVGAGI. Trimming took 0 bases from V and 3 from J, leaving 15 bases between them. This CDR3 comprises 16 residues. The CDR3 nucleotides are TGTGCCAGCAGTTACTCGTTAGGGGGACCCATCTACGAGCAGTACTTC. This gives the protein CASSYSLGGPIYEQYF.